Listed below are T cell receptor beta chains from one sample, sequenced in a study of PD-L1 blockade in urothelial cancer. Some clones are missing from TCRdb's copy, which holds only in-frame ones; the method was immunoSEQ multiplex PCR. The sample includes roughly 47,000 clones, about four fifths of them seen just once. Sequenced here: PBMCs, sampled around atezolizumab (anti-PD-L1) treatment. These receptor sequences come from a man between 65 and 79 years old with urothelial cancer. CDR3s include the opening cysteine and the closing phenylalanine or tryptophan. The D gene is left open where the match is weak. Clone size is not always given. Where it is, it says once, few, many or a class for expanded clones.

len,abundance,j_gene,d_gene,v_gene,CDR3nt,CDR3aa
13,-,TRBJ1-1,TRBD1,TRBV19,TGTGCCAGTAGTCGGAGGGGGCCAACGGTAGCTTTCTTT,CASSRRGPTVAFF
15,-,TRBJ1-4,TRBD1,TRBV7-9,TGTGCCAGCAGCCCGACGGGACAGGTCGGGGAAAAACTGTTTTTT,CASSPTGQVGEKLFF
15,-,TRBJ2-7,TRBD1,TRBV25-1,TGTGCCAGCAGTGAATTGGGGGACAGATCCTACGAGCAGTACTTC,CASSELGDRSYEQYF
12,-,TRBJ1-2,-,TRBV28,TGTGCCACCTCCACGGGGGTCTATGGCTACACCTTC,CATSTGVYGYTF
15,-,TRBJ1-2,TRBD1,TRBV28,TGTGCCAGCAGTTTAGGTCTTGTGACAGGGGATGGCTACACCTTC,CASSLGLVTGDGYTF
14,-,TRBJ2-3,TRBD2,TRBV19,TGTGCCAGTAGTTCAAGGGACTACACAGATACGCAGTATTTT,CASSSRDYTDTQYF
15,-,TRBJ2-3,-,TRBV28,TGTGCCAGCAGTCCATCAGGGATACGCACAGATACGCAGTATTTT,CASSPSGIRTDTQYF
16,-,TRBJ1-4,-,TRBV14,TGTGCCAGCAGCCAAGTCGAAAGCGTCGCCAGTGAAAAACTGTTTTTT,CASSQVESVASEKLFF
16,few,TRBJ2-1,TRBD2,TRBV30,TGTGCCTGGAGTTGGAGCGGGAGACCATTCTACAATGAGCAGTTCTTC,CAWSWSGRPFYNEQFF
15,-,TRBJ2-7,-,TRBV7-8,TGTGCCAGCAGTTCACAGGGGGGGCCTCGGTACGAGCAGTACTTC,CASSSQGGPRYEQYF
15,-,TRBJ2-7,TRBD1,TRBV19,TGTGCCAGTAGTCTTGGACAGGGGGCGACCTACGAGCAGTACTTC,CASSLGQGATYEQYF
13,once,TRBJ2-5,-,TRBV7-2,TGTGCCAGCAGCCTAACAGGTTGGGAGACCCAGTACTTC,CASSLTGWETQYF
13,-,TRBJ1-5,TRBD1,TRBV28,TGTGCCAGCACCCGGACAGGGAGTGGTTCCCAGCATTTT,CASTRTGSGSQHF
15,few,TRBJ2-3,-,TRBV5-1,TGCGCCAGCAGCTCCCGGACAGGAGGGGAAGATACGCAGTATTTT,CASSSRTGGEDTQYF
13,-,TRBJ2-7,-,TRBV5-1,TGCGCCAGCAGCTTAGAGGGCGGCGGCGAGCAGTACTTC,CASSLEGGGEQYF
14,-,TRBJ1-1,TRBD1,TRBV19,TGTGCCAGTAGTATATTCGACAGGGGAACTGAAGCTTTCTTT,CASSIFDRGTEAFF
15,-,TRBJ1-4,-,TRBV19,TGTGCCAGTAGTATTCGCGCGGGATCTAATGAAAAACTGTTTTTT,CASSIRAGSNEKLFF
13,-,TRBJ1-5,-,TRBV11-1,TGTGCCAGCAGCTTAGATCGCGGCCAGCCCCAGCATTTT,CASSLDRGQPQHF
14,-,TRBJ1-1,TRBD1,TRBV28,TGTGCCAGCACTCCGGACAGGGGGCGCACTGAAGCTTTCTTT,CASTPDRGRTEAFF
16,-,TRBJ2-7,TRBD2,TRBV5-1,TGCGCCAGCAGCTTGCTTACAACTAGCGCTTCCTACGAGCAGTACTTC,CASSLLTTSASYEQYF
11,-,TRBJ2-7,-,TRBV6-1,TGTGCCACCATTCGGAGCTACGAGCAGTACTTC,CATIRSYEQYF
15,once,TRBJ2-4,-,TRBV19,TGTGCCAGTATGCCTTATGAGGCAGCCAAAAACATTCAGTACTTC,CASMPYEAAKNIQYF
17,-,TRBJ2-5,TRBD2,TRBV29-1,TGCAGCGCACCAAGGGGAAGGGCTAGCGGCTGGGAAGAGACCCAGTACTTC,CSAPRGRASGWEETQYF
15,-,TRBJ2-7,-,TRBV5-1,TGCGCCAGCAGCTTGGCCACAGGGAGCTCCTACGAGCAGTACTTC,CASSLATGSSYEQYF
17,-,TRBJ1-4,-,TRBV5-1,TGCGCCAGCAGCCCTGAGGGCGGAGGGGCAACTAATGAAAAACTGTTTTTT,CASSPEGGGATNEKLFF
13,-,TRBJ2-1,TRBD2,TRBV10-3,TGTGCCATCAGTACTAGCGTCCTTTATGAGCAGTTCTTC,CAISTSVLYEQFF
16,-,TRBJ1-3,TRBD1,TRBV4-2,TGTGCCAGCAGCCTCACGACAGGGGTTAGTGGAAACACCATATATTTT,CASSLTTGVSGNTIYF
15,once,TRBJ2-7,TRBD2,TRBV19,TGTGCCAGTAGGCCGGGGACTAGCGGGAGCTACGAGCAGTACTTC,CASRPGTSGSYEQYF
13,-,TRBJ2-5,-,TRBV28,TGTGCCAGCAGTTTAAACAGACAAGAGACCCAGTACTTC,CASSLNRQETQYF
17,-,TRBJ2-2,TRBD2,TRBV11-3,TGTGCCAGCAGCTTAAGGACTAGCGGGAGTAACACCGGGGAGCTGTTTTTT,CASSLRTSGSNTGELFF
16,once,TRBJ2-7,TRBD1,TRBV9,TGTGCCAGCAGCGTAGAAACAGGGGGCTTATCCCTCGAGCAGTACTTC,CASSVETGGLSLEQYF
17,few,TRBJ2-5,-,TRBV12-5,TGTGCTAGTGGTTTGGTACTTGCGGCAGGGATCCAAGAGACCCAGTACTTC,CASGLVLAAGIQETQYF
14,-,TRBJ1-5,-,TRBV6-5,TGTGCCAGCAGCTTCACAGGGAGAGATCAGCCCCAGCATTTT,CASSFTGRDQPQHF
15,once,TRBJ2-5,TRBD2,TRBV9,TGTGCCAGCAGCCCCCGGGCGGGAGAGGGAGAGACCCAGTACTTC,CASSPRAGEGETQYF
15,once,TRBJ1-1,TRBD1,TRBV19,TGTGCCAGTAGTATAGGGACAGGGGGCAGGACTGAAGCTTTCTTT,CASSIGTGGRTEAFF
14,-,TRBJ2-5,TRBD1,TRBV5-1,TGCGCCAGCAGCTGGGACAGGGATGGAGAGACCCAGTACTTC,CASSWDRDGETQYF
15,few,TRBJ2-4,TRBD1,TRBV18,TGTGCCAGCTCACCTTCCCGACAGGGGGGGTACATTCAGTACTTC,CASSPSRQGGYIQYF
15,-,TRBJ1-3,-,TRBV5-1,TGCGCCAGCAGCACAGACCCCAACTCTGGAAACACCATATATTTT,CASSTDPNSGNTIYF
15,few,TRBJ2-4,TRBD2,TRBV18,TGTGCCAGCTCACCAGGGGCGGGAGGCAAAAACATTCAGTACTTC,CASSPGAGGKNIQYF
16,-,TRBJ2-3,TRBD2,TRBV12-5,TGTGCTAGTGGTTCTGGGACTAGCGGGAGTTCAGATACGCAGTATTTT,CASGSGTSGSSDTQYF
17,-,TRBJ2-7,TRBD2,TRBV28,TGTGCCAGCAGTCCTATCGGACTAGCGGACAGCTCCTACGAGCAGTACTTC,CASSPIGLADSSYEQYF
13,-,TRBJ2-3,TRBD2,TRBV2,TGTGCCAGCAGTAGCGGGAGAAGAGATACGCAGTATTTT,CASSSGRRDTQYF
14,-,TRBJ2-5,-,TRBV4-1,TGCGCCAGCAGCCAAGGATTCCGGGATGGGACCCAGTACTTC,CASSQGFRDGTQYF
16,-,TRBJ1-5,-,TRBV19,TGTGCCAGTAGACCGCAGGGTTATAGGGGCAATCAGCCCCAGCATTTT,CASRPQGYRGNQPQHF
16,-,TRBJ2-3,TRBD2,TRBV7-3,TGTGCCAGCAGCTTAATGGCTAGCGGGAGCCAAGATACGCAGTATTTT,CASSLMASGSQDTQYF
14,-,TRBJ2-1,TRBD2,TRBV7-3,TGTGCCAGCAGCTTCCTGGGGGGGGTGAATGAGCAGTTCTTC,CASSFLGGVNEQFF
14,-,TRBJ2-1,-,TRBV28,TGTGCCAGCAGTACTCAACGGGGGACGAATGAGCAGTTCTTC,CASSTQRGTNEQFF
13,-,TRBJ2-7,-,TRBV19,TGTGCCAGTAGTATCGGACTCTACTACGAGCAGTACTTC,CASSIGLYYEQYF
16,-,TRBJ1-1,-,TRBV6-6,TGTGCCAGCAGTTACCCGCAGGGCTTACCGGACACTGAAGCTTTCTTT,CASSYPQGLPDTEAFF
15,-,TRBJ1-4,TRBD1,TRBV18,TGTGCCAGCTCACCGGGACAGGGGCCGGATGAAAAACTGTTTTTT,CASSPGQGPDEKLFF
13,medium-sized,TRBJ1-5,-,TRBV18,TGTGCCAGCTCACATGGAAGAGGTCAGCCCCAGCATTTT,CASSHGRGQPQHF
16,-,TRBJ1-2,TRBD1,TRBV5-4,TGTGCCAGCAGCTTGGGTGGGACAGGGTTAGGGTCTGGCTACACCTTC,CASSLGGTGLGSGYTF
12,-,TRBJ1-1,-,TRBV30,TGTGCCTGGAGTGTATCTGGAGGCCAAGCTTTCTTT,CAWSVSGGQAFF
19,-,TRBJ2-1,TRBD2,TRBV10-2,TGCGCCAGCAGTGGATCCGGGACTAGCGGGAGGGGTAGTAGTGATGAGCAGTTCTTC,CASSGSGTSGRGSSDEQFF